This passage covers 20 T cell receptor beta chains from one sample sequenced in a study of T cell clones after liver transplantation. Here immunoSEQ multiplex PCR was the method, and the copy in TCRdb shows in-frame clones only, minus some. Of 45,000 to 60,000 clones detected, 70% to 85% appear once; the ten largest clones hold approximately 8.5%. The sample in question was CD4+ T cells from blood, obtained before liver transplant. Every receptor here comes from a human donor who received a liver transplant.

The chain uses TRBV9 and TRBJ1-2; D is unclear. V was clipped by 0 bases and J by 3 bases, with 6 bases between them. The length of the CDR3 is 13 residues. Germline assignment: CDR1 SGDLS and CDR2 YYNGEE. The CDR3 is CASSVGGYYGYTF. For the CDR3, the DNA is TGTGCCAGCAGCGTAGGAGGGTACTATGGCTACACCTTC.

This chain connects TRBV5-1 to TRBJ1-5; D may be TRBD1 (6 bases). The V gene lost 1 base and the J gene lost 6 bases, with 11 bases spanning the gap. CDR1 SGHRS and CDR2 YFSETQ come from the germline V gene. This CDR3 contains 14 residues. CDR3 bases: TGCGCCAGCAGCTTGACGGGGGCAGGTCAGCCCCAGCATTTT. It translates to CASSLTGAGQPQHF.

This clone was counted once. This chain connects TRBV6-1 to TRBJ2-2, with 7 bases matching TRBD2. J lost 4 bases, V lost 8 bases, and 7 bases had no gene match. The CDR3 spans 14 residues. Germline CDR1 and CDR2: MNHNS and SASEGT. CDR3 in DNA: TGTGCCAGCCGGCCGACGGGAGGCACCGGGGAGCTGTTTTTT. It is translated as CASRPTGGTGELFF.

CDR3 nucleotide sequence: TGTGCCAGTAGTATCCGTTTCCCCCTAGCGGGGGAAAGCACAGATACGCAGTATTTT. Encoded protein: CASSIRFPLAGESTDTQYF. The chain couples TRBV19 to TRBJ2-3; 10 bases align to TRBD2. The CDR3 contains 19 residues. V shed 3 bases and J 0 bases; nucleotides not matched to a gene: 12. The germline gives CDR1 LNHDA, CDR2 SQIVND (reference sequence).

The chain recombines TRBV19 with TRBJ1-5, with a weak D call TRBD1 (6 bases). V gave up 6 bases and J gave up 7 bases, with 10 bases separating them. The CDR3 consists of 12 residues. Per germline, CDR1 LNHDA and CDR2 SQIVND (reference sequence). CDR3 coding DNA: TGTGCCAGTAGGATACAGGGCCAGCCCCAGCATTTT. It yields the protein CASRIQGQPQHF.

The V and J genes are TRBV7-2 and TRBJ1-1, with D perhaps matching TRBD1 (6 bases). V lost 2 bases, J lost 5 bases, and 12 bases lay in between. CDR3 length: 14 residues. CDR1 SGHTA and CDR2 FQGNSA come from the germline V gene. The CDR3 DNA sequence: TGTGCCAGCAGCTTAAGACAAGGGGGGACTGAAGCTTTCTTT. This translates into CASSLRQGGTEAFF.

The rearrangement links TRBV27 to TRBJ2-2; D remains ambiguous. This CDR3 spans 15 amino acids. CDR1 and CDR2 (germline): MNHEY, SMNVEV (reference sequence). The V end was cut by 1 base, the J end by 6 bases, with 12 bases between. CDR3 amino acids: CASSLYLVVPGELFF. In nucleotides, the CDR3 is TGTGCCAGCAGTTTATACCTAGTAGTACCCGGGGAGCTGTTTTTT.

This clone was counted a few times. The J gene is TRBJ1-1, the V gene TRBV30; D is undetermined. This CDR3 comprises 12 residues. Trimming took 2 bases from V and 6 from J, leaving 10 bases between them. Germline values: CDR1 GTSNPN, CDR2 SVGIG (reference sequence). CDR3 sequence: CAWSLVSSEAFF. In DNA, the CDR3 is TGTGCCTGGAGTTTGGTTTCCTCTGAAGCTTTCTTT.

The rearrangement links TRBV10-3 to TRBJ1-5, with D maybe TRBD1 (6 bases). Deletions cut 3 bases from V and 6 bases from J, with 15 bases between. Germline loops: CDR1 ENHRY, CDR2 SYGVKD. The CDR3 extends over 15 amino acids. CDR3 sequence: CAISDKQGQVQPQHF. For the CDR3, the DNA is TGTGCCATCAGTGATAAGCAGGGGCAGGTTCAGCCCCAGCATTTT.

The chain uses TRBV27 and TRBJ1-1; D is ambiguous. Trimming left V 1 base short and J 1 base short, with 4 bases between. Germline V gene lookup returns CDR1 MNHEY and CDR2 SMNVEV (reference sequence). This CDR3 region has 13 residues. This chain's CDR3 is CASSLWGNTEAFF. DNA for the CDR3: TGTGCCAGCAGTTTATGGGGGAACACTGAAGCTTTCTTT.

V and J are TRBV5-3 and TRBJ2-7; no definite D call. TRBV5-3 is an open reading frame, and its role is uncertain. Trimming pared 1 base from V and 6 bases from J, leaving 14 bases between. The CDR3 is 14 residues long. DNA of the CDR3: TGTGCCAGAAGCTTGATCTGGCCTTGCTGCGAGCAGTACTTC. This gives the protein CARSLIWPCCEQYF.

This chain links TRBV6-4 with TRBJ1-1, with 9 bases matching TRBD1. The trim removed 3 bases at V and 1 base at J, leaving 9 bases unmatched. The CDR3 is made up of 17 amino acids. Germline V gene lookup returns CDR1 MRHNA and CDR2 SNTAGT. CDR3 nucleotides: TGTGCCAGCAGTGATCAACCGATGGACAGGGGGAACACTGAAGCTTTCTTT. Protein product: CASSDQPMDRGNTEAFF.

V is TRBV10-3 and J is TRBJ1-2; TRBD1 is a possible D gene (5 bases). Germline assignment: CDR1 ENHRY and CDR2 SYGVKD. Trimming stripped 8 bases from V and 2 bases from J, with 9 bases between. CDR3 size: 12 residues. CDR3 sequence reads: CAIQQGNYGYTF. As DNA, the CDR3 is TGTGCCATCCAGCAGGGCAACTATGGCTACACCTTC.

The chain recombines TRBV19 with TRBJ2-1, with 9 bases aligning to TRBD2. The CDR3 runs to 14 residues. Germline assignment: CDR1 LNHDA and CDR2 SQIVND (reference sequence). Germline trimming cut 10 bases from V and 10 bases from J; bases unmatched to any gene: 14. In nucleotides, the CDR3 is TGTGCCACCGGCATGGGACTAGCAGGAGGCGAGCAGTTCTTC. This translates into CATGMGLAGGEQFF.

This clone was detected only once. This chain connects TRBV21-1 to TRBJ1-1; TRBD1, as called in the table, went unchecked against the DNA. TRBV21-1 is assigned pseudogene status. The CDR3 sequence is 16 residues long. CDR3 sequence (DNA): TGTGCCAGCAGGCTACAGCCGCTCCAAATGAACACTGAAGCTTTCTTT. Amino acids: CASRLQPLQMNTEAFF.

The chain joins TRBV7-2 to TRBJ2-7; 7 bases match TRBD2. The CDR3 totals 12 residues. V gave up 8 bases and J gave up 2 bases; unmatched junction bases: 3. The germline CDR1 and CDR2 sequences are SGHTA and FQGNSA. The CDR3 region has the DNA TGTGCCAGCGGGGGGGGAGCCTACGAGCAGTACTTC. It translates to CASGGGAYEQYF.

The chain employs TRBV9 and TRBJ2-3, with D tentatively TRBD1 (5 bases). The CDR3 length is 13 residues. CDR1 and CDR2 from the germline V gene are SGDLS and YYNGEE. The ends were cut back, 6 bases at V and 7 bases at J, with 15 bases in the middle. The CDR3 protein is CASNTQGRNTQYF. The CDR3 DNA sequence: TGTGCCAGCAATACCCAGGGCAGAAATACGCAGTATTTT.

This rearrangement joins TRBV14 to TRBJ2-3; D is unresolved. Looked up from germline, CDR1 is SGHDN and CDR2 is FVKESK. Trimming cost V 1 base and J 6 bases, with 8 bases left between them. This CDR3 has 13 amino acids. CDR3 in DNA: TGTGCCAGCAGCCAAGTTGGAGCTGATACGCAGTATTTT. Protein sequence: CASSQVGADTQYF.

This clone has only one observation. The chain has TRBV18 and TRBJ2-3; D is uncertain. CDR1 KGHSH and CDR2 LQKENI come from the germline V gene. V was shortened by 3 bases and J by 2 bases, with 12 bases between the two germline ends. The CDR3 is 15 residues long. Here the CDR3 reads CASSPDLGSTDTQYF. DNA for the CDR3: TGTGCCAGCTCACCCGATCTTGGCTCCACAGATACGCAGTATTTT.

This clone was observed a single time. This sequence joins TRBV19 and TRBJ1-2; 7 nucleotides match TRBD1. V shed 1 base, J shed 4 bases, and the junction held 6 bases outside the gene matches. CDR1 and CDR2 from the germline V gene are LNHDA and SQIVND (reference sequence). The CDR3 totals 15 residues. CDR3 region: CASSIGNRGTYGYTF. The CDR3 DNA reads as TGTGCCAGTAGTATAGGTAACAGGGGAACCTATGGCTACACCTTC.